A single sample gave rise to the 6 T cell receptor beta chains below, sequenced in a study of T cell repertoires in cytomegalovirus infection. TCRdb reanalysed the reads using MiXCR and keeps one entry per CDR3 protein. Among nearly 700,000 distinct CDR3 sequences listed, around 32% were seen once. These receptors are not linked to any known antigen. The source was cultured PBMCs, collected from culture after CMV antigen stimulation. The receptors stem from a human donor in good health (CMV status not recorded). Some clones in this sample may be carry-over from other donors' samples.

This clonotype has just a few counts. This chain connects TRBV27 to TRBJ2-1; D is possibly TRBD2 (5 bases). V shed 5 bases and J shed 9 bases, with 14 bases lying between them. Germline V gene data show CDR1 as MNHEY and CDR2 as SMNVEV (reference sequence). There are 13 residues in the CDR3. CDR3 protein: CASSPLTRSEQFF. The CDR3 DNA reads TGTGCCAGCAGTCCCCTTACTAGAAGTGAGCAGTTCTTC.

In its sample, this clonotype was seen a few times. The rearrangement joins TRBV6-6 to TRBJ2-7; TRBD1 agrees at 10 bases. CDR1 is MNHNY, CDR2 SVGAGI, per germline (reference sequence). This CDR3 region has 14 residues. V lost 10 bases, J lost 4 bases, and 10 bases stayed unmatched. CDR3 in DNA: TGTGCCATACAAACCGGGACAGGGGATTACGAGCAGTACTTC. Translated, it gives CAIQTGTGDYEQYF.

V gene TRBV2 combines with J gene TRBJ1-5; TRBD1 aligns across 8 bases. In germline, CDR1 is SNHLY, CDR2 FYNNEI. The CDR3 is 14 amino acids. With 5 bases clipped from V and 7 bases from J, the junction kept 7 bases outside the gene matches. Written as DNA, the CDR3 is TGTGCCAGCAGTCAACAGGGGGTCTCGCAGCCCCAGCATTTT. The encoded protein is CASSQQGVSQPQHF.

The CDR3, as DNA: TGCAGTGCTAGAGATAGCGGGAGATCCTACGAGCAGTACTTC. It translates to CSARDSGRSYEQYF. The chain couples TRBV20-1 to TRBJ2-7; 9 bases are shared with TRBD2. The CDR3 is 14 residues long. CDR1 and CDR2 from the germline V gene are DFQATT and SNEGSKA (reference sequence). V shed 0 bases and J 1 base; nucleotides not matched to a gene: 1.

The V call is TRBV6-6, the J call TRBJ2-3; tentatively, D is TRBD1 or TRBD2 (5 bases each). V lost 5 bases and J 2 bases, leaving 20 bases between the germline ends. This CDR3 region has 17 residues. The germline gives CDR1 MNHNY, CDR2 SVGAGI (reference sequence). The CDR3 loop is CASSPTVGWGFTDTQYF. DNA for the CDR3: TGTGCCAGCAGTCCAACTGTGGGGTGGGGGTTCACAGATACGCAGTATTTT.

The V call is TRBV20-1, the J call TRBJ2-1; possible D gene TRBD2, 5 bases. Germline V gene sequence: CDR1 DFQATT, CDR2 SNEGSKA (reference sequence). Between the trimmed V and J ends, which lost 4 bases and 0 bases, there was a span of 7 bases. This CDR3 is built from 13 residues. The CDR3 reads CSAIRDSYNEQFF. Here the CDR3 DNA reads TGCAGTGCTATTCGGGACTCCTACAATGAGCAGTTCTTC.